Below, 20 T cell receptor beta chains from the same sample are listed, as sequenced in a study of blood T cell repertoires in COVID-19. Only in-frame clones appear in the TCRdb table, and some are missing; sequencing was by immunoSEQ multiplex PCR. The sample holds tens of thousands of clones, around nine tenths seen once. The sample was peripheral blood. These receptors were collected from a man in his sixties with acute or convalescent COVID-19.

The chain uses TRBV3-1 (or the pseudogene TRBV3-2) and TRBJ2-1; 9 bases are a match to TRBD2. The CDR3 has 17 residues. Germline values: CDR1 LGHDT, CDR2 YNNKEL (reference sequence). After removal of 1 base from V and 5 bases from J, the junction contained 9 bases not matched to a gene. The CDR3 DNA reads as TGTGCCAGCAGCCAAGGTGGCGGGGGGGCAAGAAACAATGAGCAGTTCTTC. Translating it yields CASSQGGGGARNNEQFF.

The V gene is TRBV30, the J gene TRBJ2-3; possible D gene TRBD2, 5 bases. The CDR3 is 16 amino acids. The germline V gene has CDR1 GTSNPN and CDR2 SVGIG (reference sequence). Trimming took 0 bases from V and 6 from J, leaving 19 bases between them. CDR3 nucleotide sequence: TGTGCCTGGAGTGTAGGATCCGGACTTAATAGGGATACGCAGTATTTT. Protein: CAWSVGSGLNRDTQYF.

The chain couples TRBV28 to TRBJ2-3; 9 bases fit TRBD2. Unmatched junction bases numbered 6, after V lost 3 bases and J lost 8 bases. This CDR3 comprises 14 residues. Germline CDR1 MDHEN, CDR2 SYDVKM. CDR3 amino acids: CASSLRGGVGTQYF. CDR3 nucleotides: TGTGCCAGCAGTTTGCGGGGGGGCGTGGGTACGCAGTATTTT.

The rearrangement links TRBV7-2 to TRBJ1-2, with a weak D call TRBD1 (5 bases). The V gene lost 10 bases and the J gene lost 8 bases, with 26 bases spanning the gap. Germline CDR1 SGHTA, CDR2 FQGNSA. The CDR3 extends over 15 amino acids. The CDR3 loop is CAIRRSGGDFLGYTF. The CDR3 DNA is TGTGCCATCAGAAGGTCGGGGGGGGATTTTTTAGGCTACACCTTC.

This rearrangement joins TRBV4-2 to TRBJ2-1; 15 positions agree with TRBD2. CDR1 LGHNA and CDR2 YNFKEQ come from the germline V gene. The CDR3 is 17 residues long. Trimming at V came to 4 bases and at J to 9 bases, leaving 10 bases not matched to a gene. CDR3 sequence reads: CASSLFGTSGGPIEQFF. As DNA, the CDR3 is TGTGCCAGCAGCCTCTTCGGGACTAGCGGGGGGCCTATTGAGCAGTTCTTC.

The chain uses TRBV13 and TRBJ2-7, with D perhaps TRBD2 (6 bases). Germline CDR1 and CDR2: PRHDT and FYEKMQ (reference sequence). Trimming took off 5 bases at V and 3 bases at J, with 20 bases between the two ends. The CDR3 totals 16 residues. The CDR3 DNA reads as TGTGCCAGCAGCCAAAGCCCGGGGGTCCTAGGCTACGAGCAGTACTTC. Translated, it gives CASSQSPGVLGYEQYF. The whole variable domain, remainder taken from reference TRBV13 and TRBJ2-7, is AAGVIQSPRHLIKEKRETATLKCYPIPRHDTVYWYQQGPGQDPQFLISFYEKMQSDKGSIPDRFSAQQFSDYHSELNMSSLELGDSALYFCASSQSPGVLGYEQYFGPGTRLTVT.

This clone was counted once. The rearrangement uses TRBV9 and TRBJ1-1; 8 nucleotides line up with TRBD1. V shed 4 bases and J 4 bases; nucleotides not matched to a gene: 9. The CDR3 has 15 residues. Germline CDR1 reads SGDLS; CDR2 reads YYNGEE. DNA of the CDR3: TGTGCCAGCAGCCCCACCGGACAGGGTGGCACTGAAGCTTTCTTT. Residues: CASSPTGQGGTEAFF.

V gene TRBV4-3 combines with J gene TRBJ1-1; TRBD1 might be the D (5 bases). The ends were cut back, 1 base at V and 4 bases at J, with 22 bases in the middle. The germline V gene encodes CDR1 LGHNA and CDR2 YSLEER. This CDR3 is built from 18 residues. DNA for the CDR3: TGCGCCAGCAGCCAAGTTAGGGAGGGGCAGCATGATGGCACTGAAGCTTTCTTT. It codes for CASSQVREGQHDGTEAFF.

The rearrangement uses TRBV21-1 and TRBJ2-2; TRBD2, as called in the table, went unchecked against the DNA. TRBV21-1 represents a pseudogene. The CDR3 runs 22 residues. CDR3 region: CASSKATDPPGLAGGPTGELFF. CDR3 nucleotides: TGTGCCAGCAGCAAAGCCACGGACCCACCGGGACTAGCGGGGGGGCCGACCGGGGAGCTGTTTTTT.

This clone has more than one count but fewer than ten. The chain links TRBV18 to TRBJ2-2; 7 nucleotides match TRBD1. Germline trimming cut 0 bases from V and 0 bases from J; bases unmatched to any gene: 7. The CDR3 runs to 18 residues. The germline gives CDR1 KGHSH, CDR2 LQKENI. The CDR3 DNA is TGTGCCAGCTCACCACCCAGGGGGAACGTCGCGAACACCGGGGAGCTGTTTTTT. It translates to CASSPPRGNVANTGELFF.

The chain carries TRBV19 and TRBJ1-1; the D gene is possibly TRBD1 (5 bases). This CDR3 has 15 amino acids. Germline V lookup: CDR1 LNHDA, CDR2 SQIVND (reference sequence). V lost 3 bases to trimming and J lost 0 bases, with 11 bases between them. Here the CDR3 DNA reads TGTGCCAGTAGTATCTCCCGGGGGATGAACACTGAAGCTTTCTTT. As protein: CASSISRGMNTEAFF.

The rearrangement links TRBV4-3 to TRBJ1-2; D gene unclear. CDR1 LGHNA and CDR2 YSLEER come from the germline V gene. The CDR3 totals 15 residues. The V gene lost 4 bases and the J gene lost 4 bases, with 16 bases spanning the gap. This CDR3 reads CASSPASGPFYGYTF. The CDR3 bases are TGCGCCAGCAGCCCGGCAAGCGGACCCTTCTATGGCTACACCTTC.

V is TRBV12-3 or TRBV12-4 and J is TRBJ1-2; no clear D gene. The CDR3 is 12 amino acids. The V and J ends lost 5 bases and 6 bases respectively, with 10 bases between them. CDR3 amino acids: CASSLSRHGYTF. The CDR3 nucleotides read TGTGCCAGCAGTCTCTCGAGGCATGGCTACACCTTC.

For the CDR3, the DNA is TGTGCCAGCAGCCATGTGAGTGCAGGAAATTCTGGAAACACCATATATTTT. Its protein is CASSHVSAGNSGNTIYF. The chain joins TRBV4-2 to TRBJ1-3; D is unclear. V lost 3 bases and J 1 base, leaving 16 bases between the germline ends. CDR1 is LGHNA and CDR2 is YNFKEQ in the germline V gene. This CDR3 has 17 residues.

This sequence joins TRBV7-2 and TRBJ2-3, with 12 positions matching TRBD2. Germline V gene lookup returns CDR1 SGHTA and CDR2 FQGNSA. The V segment lost 2 bases and the J segment 3 bases; nucleotides outside the gene matches: 12. The CDR3 consists of 19 residues. This CDR3 reads CASSLTMLAGGDFTDTQYF. CDR3 DNA: TGTGCCAGCAGCTTAACAATGCTAGCGGGGGGGGATTTTACAGATACGCAGTATTTT.

V usage is TRBV27 and J usage is TRBJ2-2; 11 bases fit TRBD2. CDR1 is MNHEY, CDR2 SMNVEV, per germline (reference sequence). V was pared by 6 bases and J by 1 base, with 4 bases of the junction left unmatched. The CDR3 covers 16 residues. DNA of the CDR3: TGTGCCAGCAGACCAACTAGCGGGGGGAACACCGGGGAGCTGTTTTTT. Amino acids: CASRPTSGGNTGELFF.

The chain links TRBV11-2 to TRBJ2-5, with 7 bases matching TRBD2. J gave up 4 bases and V 4 bases, and 12 bases lay outside the gene matches. Germline V gene sequence: CDR1 SGHAT, CDR2 FQNNGV. The CDR3 covers 16 residues. The CDR3 DNA reads TGTGCCAGCAGCTCCCCTCTACTAGCGTTGGGAGAGACCCAGTACTTC. It specifies CASSSPLLALGETQYF.

This chain links TRBV18 with TRBJ1-1; the D gene is possibly TRBD1 (6 bases). Trimming pared 3 bases from V and 6 bases from J, leaving 14 bases between. Germline V lookup: CDR1 KGHSH, CDR2 LQKENI. The CDR3 consists of 14 residues. The CDR3 region is CASSPGSGGPEAFF. CDR3 DNA: TGTGCCAGCTCACCCGGGTCGGGGGGCCCTGAAGCTTTCTTT.

The chain carries TRBV2 and TRBJ1-2; D not resolved. V lost 7 bases, J lost 0 bases, and 9 bases lay in between. The CDR3 totals 13 residues. CDR1 and CDR2 from the germline V gene are SNHLY and FYNNEI. CDR3 nucleotide sequence: TGTGCCAGCATTCCCGAGGCTAACTATGGCTACACCTTC. Its protein is CASIPEANYGYTF.

V gene TRBV6-5 combines with J gene TRBJ2-1; 7 nucleotides agree with TRBD1. This CDR3 comprises 14 residues. Germline CDR1 is MNHEY and CDR2 is SVGAGI. V was pared by 7 bases and J by 1 base, with 4 bases of the junction left unmatched. CDR3 residues: CASTQGLSYNEQFF. CDR3 in DNA: TGTGCCAGCACACAGGGGTTATCCTACAATGAGCAGTTCTTC.